The 8 T cell receptor beta chains given below trace back to one sample, sequenced in a study of spatial heterogeneity in lung cancer. TCRdb processed the 5' RACE reads anew with MiXCR; each CDR3 protein has one entry. The data hold over 1,500 distinct CDR3 sequences, with about 13% observed a single time. This sample's time point: sample taken at primary tumor resection. The specimen was normal lung tissue next to the tumor, collected at surgery. These receptors came from a female donor with early-stage non-small cell lung cancer.

V usage is TRBV7-8 and J usage is TRBJ2-3, with 7 bases that match TRBD2. The CDR3 covers 17 residues. Trimming removed 5 bases from V and 6 bases from J; junction bases left unmatched: 17. Germline CDR1 is SGHVS and CDR2 is FQNEAQ. This CDR3 is CASSRSGRGRASDTQYF. CDR3 sequence (DNA): TGTGCCAGCAGCCGATCGGGGAGAGGGAGGGCCAGCGATACGCAGTATTTT. Full variable domain (rest looked up from reference TRBV7-8 and TRBJ2-3): GAGVSQSPRYKVAKRGQDVALRCDPISGHVSLFWYQQALGQGPEFLTYFQNEAQLDKSGLPSDRFFAERPEGSVSTLKIQRTQQEDSAVYLCASSRSGRGRASDTQYFGPGTRLTVL.

Within the sample, this clonotype is medium-sized (0.01 to 0.1%). V is TRBV9 and J is TRBJ2-1; D is unresolved. The CDR3 has 14 amino acids. Germline V lookup: CDR1 SGDLS, CDR2 YYNGEE. V lost 0 bases, J lost 4 bases, and 8 bases lay in between. In DNA form, the CDR3 reads TGTGCCAGCAGCGTAGAATGGGCGTACAATGAGCAGTTCTTC. Protein product: CASSVEWAYNEQFF.

This clonotype is large by share. The rearrangement links TRBV6-5 to TRBJ1-5, with 7 bases lining up with TRBD1. With 4 bases clipped from V and 5 bases from J, the junction kept 8 bases outside the gene matches. The germline CDR1 and CDR2 sequences are MNHEY and SVGAGI. The CDR3 totals 15 residues. The CDR3 loop reads CASSSTTGVDQPQHF. CDR3 nucleotides: TGTGCCAGCAGTTCTACAACAGGGGTGGATCAGCCCCAGCATTTT.

This clonotype is deemed medium-sized. The rearrangement uses TRBV4-3 and TRBJ1-3; D not resolved. V was shortened by 0 bases and J by 4 bases, with 13 bases between the two germline ends. The CDR3 is made up of 16 amino acids. Per the germline V gene, CDR1 is LGHNA and CDR2 is YSLEER. CDR3 protein: CASSQDGLSAGNTIYF. The CDR3 DNA sequence: TGCGCCAGCAGCCAAGATGGCCTAAGTGCGGGAAACACCATATATTTT.

The CDR3 DNA reads as TGTGCCATCAGTGGAGGGGACAATCAGCCCCAGCATTTT. Translated: CAISGGDNQPQHF. V and J are TRBV10-3 and TRBJ1-5, with D possibly TRBD1 on 5 matching bases. Trimming cost V 4 bases and J 3 bases, with 7 bases left between them. The CDR3 sequence is 13 residues long. Germline assignment: CDR1 ENHRY and CDR2 SYGVKD.

This clonotype was found many times. The rearrangement links TRBV6-5 to TRBJ2-2; TRBD2 matches at 11 bases. The CDR3 consists of 16 residues. Germline CDR1 reads MNHEY; CDR2 reads SVGAGI. V was pared by 0 bases and J by 7 bases, with 4 bases of the junction left unmatched. The CDR3 sequence: CASSYSLAGVFGELFF. CDR3 nucleotide sequence: TGTGCCAGCAGTTACTCACTAGCGGGAGTCTTCGGGGAGCTGTTTTTT.

By share, this clonotype ranks as large (0.1 to 1%). This chain joins TRBV23-1 and TRBJ2-7; weak D call: TRBD2 (6 bases). TRBV23-1 is an open reading frame whose function is uncertain. The CDR3 extends over 14 amino acids. The V and J ends lost 3 bases and 7 bases respectively, with 16 bases between them. The CDR3 region has the DNA TGCGCCAGCAGTCACAGAGAGCGGGCCATTGAGCAGTACGTC. It yields the protein CASSHRERAIEQYV.

By sample fraction, this clonotype is medium-sized. This chain uses TRBV5-1 with TRBJ2-5, with 12 bases identical to TRBD2. Looked up from germline, CDR1 is SGHRS and CDR2 is YFSETQ. The CDR3 is made up of 14 amino acids. Trimming took 7 bases from V and 4 from J; bases not matched to a gene: 5. CDR3 protein: CASRLAGVGETQYF. The CDR3 DNA sequence: TGCGCCAGCCGACTAGCGGGAGTGGGAGAGACCCAGTACTTC.